A single T cell receptor (beta chain) is shown here with its context. What it binds is not known. The CDR3 is 15 amino acids. Germline values: CDR1 LGHNT, CDR2 FRNRAP. With V trimmed by 3 bases and J by 0 bases, 2 bases remained unmatched. This sample was taken from a study of vaccination effects on CD4 cells after COVID-19. As for the study in general: All participants had two doses of either the BNT162b2 or mRNA-1273 vaccine. Study-wide findings and caveats: Just 1 of 255 vaccine-induced clones in healthy recipients was cross-reactive.

This table comes from immunoSEQ multiplex PCR, and its TCRdb copy is limited to in-frame clones, with some not included. This sample has around 60,000 clones, with roughly 76% found just once. CD4+ T cells specific for antigen were expanded with viral peptide pools by the ViraFEST assay before sequencing. An approximately 10-day culture period preceded the isolation of CD4+ T cells. The healthy vaccine recipients, who had no prior SARS-CoV-2 infection, showed negative nucleocapsid antibodies. At days 3 and 7, half of the medium was exchanged for IL-2 medium. The material was CD4+ T cells from PBMCs cultured with HCoV-NL63 spike peptides, obtained before COVID-19 vaccination. This receptor was identified in a human donor who received a COVID-19 vaccine. The chain carries TRBV12-5 and TRBJ2-1; 7 bases are shared with TRBD1. The CDR3 spells CASGFGTVSYNEQFF. The CDR3 DNA is TGTGCTAGTGGTTTCGGGACAGTCTCCTACAATGAGCAGTTCTTC. The full variable domain, in which reference TRBV12-5 and TRBJ2-1 provide the parts outside the CDR3, is DARVTQTPRHKVTEMGQEVTMRCQPILGHNTVFWYRQTMMQGLELLAYFRNRAPLDDSGMPKDRFSAEMPDATLATLKIQPSEPRDSAVYFCASGFGTVSYNEQFFGPGTRLTVL.